This section outlines one T cell receptor (beta chain) sequence together with its context. With a constant-region primer, TCR beta cDNA was made from about 0.5 ug of total RNA. It was through three nested multiplex PCR rounds of slightly modified ARM-PCR that TCR beta libraries arose. Two initial PCR rounds of roughly 10 cycles each paired TRBV1-TRBV30 forward primers with a C-beta reverse primer. From the multiplex PCR reads, TCRdb called clonotypes with MiXCR, one entry per CDR3 protein. The sample shows approximately 100,000 distinct CDR3 sequences, around two thirds of them seen only once. This specimen belongs to a study of tumor-infiltrating lymphocytes in primary liver carcinoma. Unsorted bulk tissue, about 20-32 mg of it, served as the source for co-extraction of RNA and DNA. The CDR3 covers 16 residues. V was pared by 2 bases and J by 8 bases, with 19 bases between. Germline-derived CDR1 and CDR2 are ENHRY and SYGVKD.

The gene calls are TRBV10-3 and TRBJ2-1, with D tentatively TRBD2 (6 bases). The origin of this receptor is a woman aged 60-75 years with primary liver carcinoma and hepatitis B virus infection. The sequencing sample was made of liver tumor tissue from sampling region 2. The subset is: tumor region T2, inferior pole. This CDR3 reads CAISEAGIRRVDEQFF. CDR3 in DNA: TGTGCCATCAGTGAGGCGGGCATAAGGAGGGTCGATGAGCAGTTCTTC.